Listed here are 10 T cell receptor beta chains from one sample, sequenced in a study of blood T cell repertoires in COVID-19. Only in-frame clones appear in the TCRdb table, and some are missing; sequencing was by immunoSEQ multiplex PCR. The data show 130,000 or so clones, 70% to 90% seen once. Sequenced: PBMCs or T cells enriched from blood (not recorded which). The receptor set was obtained from a woman aged 45-59 years with acute COVID-19.

The rearrangement joins TRBV5-6 to TRBJ2-6; D is ambiguous. CDR1 and CDR2 from the germline V gene are SGHDT and YYEEEE. This CDR3 is 14 amino acids long. V was pared by 6 bases and J by 1 base, with 8 bases between. CDR3 loop: CASTFRSGANVLTF. CDR3 DNA sequence: TGTGCCAGCACCTTCCGTTCTGGGGCCAACGTCCTGACTTTC.

This chain links TRBV5-1 with TRBJ2-7; perhaps TRBD1 as D (5 bases). CDR1 is SGHRS, CDR2 YFSETQ, per germline. Deletions cut 4 bases from V and 0 bases from J, with 17 bases between. CDR3 length: 16 amino acids. The chain's CDR3 is CASSPVILDSSYEQYF. CDR3 nucleotides: TGCGCCAGCAGCCCCGTTATATTAGACAGCTCCTACGAGCAGTACTTC.

This clone was counted a single time. The rearrangement uses TRBV19 and TRBJ2-3; D might be TRBD2 (6 bases). In germline, CDR1 is LNHDA, CDR2 SQIVND (reference sequence). The CDR3 contains 13 residues. Trimming cost V 7 bases and J 6 bases, with 14 bases left between them. The CDR3 here is CASNTGSSDTQYF. The DNA for the CDR3 is TGTGCCAGTAACACCGGGAGTTCGGATACGCAGTATTTT.

The chain employs TRBV27 and TRBJ1-2; D perhaps matches TRBD1 (6 bases). Trimming took off 8 bases at V and 7 bases at J, with 20 bases between the two ends. Per the germline V gene, CDR1 is MNHEY and CDR2 is SMNVEV (reference sequence). The length of the CDR3 is 14 residues. CDR3 nucleotides: TGTGCCAGCCGTAAGAGTAAAACAGGGTCTGGCTACACCTTC. Translation gives CASRKSKTGSGYTF.

The rearrangement joins TRBV27 to TRBJ2-7, with 14 bases matching TRBD2. Losses at the gene ends were 6 bases for V and 12 bases for J; bases not matched to a gene: 10. Germline-derived CDR1 and CDR2 are MNHEY and SMNVEV (reference sequence). The CDR3 consists of 14 residues. This CDR3 is CASRTTGLAGVVYF. CDR3 DNA: TGTGCCAGCAGGACAACGGGACTAGCGGGAGTCGTGTACTTC.

The J gene is TRBJ1-3, the V gene TRBV15, with D unresolved. Trimming took 3 bases from V and 0 from J, leaving 6 bases between them. Germline lookup yields CDR1 LNHNV and CDR2 YYDKDF (reference sequence). CDR3 length equals 14 residues. CDR3 in amino acids: CATSSADSGNTIYF. The CDR3 coding sequence is TGTGCCACCAGCAGCGCAGACTCTGGAAACACCATATATTTT.

The J gene is TRBJ2-1, the V gene TRBV19; TRBD1 agrees at 8 bases. The CDR3 extends over 15 amino acids. The trim removed 5 bases at V and 8 bases at J, leaving 11 bases unmatched. Germline CDR1 and CDR2: LNHDA and SQIVND (reference sequence). CDR3 in DNA: TGTGCCAGTAGTGTCCCCGGGACAGGTTCCGATGAGCAGTTCTTC. This codes for CASSVPGTGSDEQFF.

This chain joins TRBV28 and TRBJ1-5; a weak D match, TRBD1 (6 bases). There are 13 residues in the CDR3. Per the germline V gene, CDR1 is MDHEN and CDR2 is SYDVKM. V was pared by 6 bases and J by 6 bases, with 12 bases between. The CDR3 loop is CASRPTGSQPQHF. The CDR3 bases are TGTGCCAGCAGGCCGACAGGATCTCAGCCCCAGCATTTT.

V is TRBV6-6 and J is TRBJ1-1; TRBD1 matches 8 bases. J lost 4 bases, V lost 10 bases, and 14 bases had no gene match. The germline V gene has CDR1 MNHNY and CDR2 SVGAGI (reference sequence). The CDR3 sequence is 15 residues long. CDR3 sequence: CATSGQAKRGTEAFF. CDR3 bases: TGTGCCACCTCGGGACAGGCAAAACGGGGCACTGAAGCTTTCTTT.

In its sample, this clone was seen a few times. J is TRBJ1-4 and V is TRBV5-1; 10 bases line up with TRBD1. The germline V gene has CDR1 SGHRS and CDR2 YFSETQ. Trimming took 0 bases from V and 10 from J; bases not matched to a gene: 3. The CDR3 totals 14 residues. In nucleotides, the CDR3 is TGCGCCAGCAGCTTGGGACAGGGGGCGCGAAAACTGTTTTTT. Its translation is CASSLGQGARKLFF.